The next 25 T cell receptor beta chains were all read from a single sample in a study of CD8+CD57+ T cells in acquired aplastic anemia. TCR beta VDJ combinations and CDR3 sequences were profiled from genomic DNA. TCRdb passed the reads through MiXCR, listing each CDR3 protein once. The repertoire holds about 180,000 distinct CDR3 sequences, with around 45% as singletons. Sequenced sample: sorted CD4+, CD8+, or CD8+CD57+ T cells (not recorded which) from PBMCs. All receptors derive from a human donor in good health.

The CDR3 bases are TGTGCCAGCAGCCAGGGACAGAGGAACGAGCAGTACTTC. As protein: CASSQGQRNEQYF. The chain has TRBV12-3 or TRBV12-4 and TRBJ2-7; 7 bases map to TRBD1. The CDR3 is 13 residues long. The J segment lost 5 bases and the V segment lost 6 bases, leaving 7 bases of the junction unmatched.

CDR3 region: CASSEGDSGSYEQYF. The CDR3 coding sequence is TGTGCCAGCAGTGAAGGTGACAGCGGTTCCTACGAGCAGTACTTC. The chain couples TRBV2 to TRBJ2-7; D may correspond to TRBD1 or TRBD2 (5 bases each). V shed 1 base and J shed 1 base, with 11 bases lying between them. The CDR3 loop spans 15 amino acids. Per germline, CDR1 SNHLY and CDR2 FYNNEI.

The chain employs TRBV4-1 and TRBJ1-5; D is possibly TRBD1 (5 bases). Germline V gives CDR1 MGHRA, CDR2 YSYEKL. This CDR3 region has 19 residues. V lost 0 bases, J lost 0 bases, and 18 bases lay in between. The CDR3 bases are TGCGCCAGCAGCCAAGAAAATAGTCAGGGCCCGATTAGCAATCAGCCCCAGCATTTT. It specifies CASSQENSQGPISNQPQHF.

The chain recombines TRBV7-3 with TRBJ2-2; TRBD2 agrees at 9 bases. The CDR3 is made up of 15 amino acids. The V and J ends lost 5 bases and 4 bases, in that order; junction bases with no gene match: 5. Germline loops: CDR1 SGHTA, CDR2 FQGTGA. CDR3: CASSDTTSGTGELFF. The CDR3 nucleotides are TGTGCCAGCAGCGACACGACTAGCGGCACCGGGGAGCTGTTTTTT.

In this sample, this clonotype turned up many times. The gene calls are TRBV20-1 and TRBJ1-1, with D maybe TRBD1 (6 bases). Germline V gives CDR1 DFQATT, CDR2 SNEGSKA (reference sequence). The ends were cut back, 3 bases at V and 5 bases at J, with 10 bases in the middle. This CDR3 spans 12 amino acids. Here the CDR3 reads CSARGQGTEAFF. CDR3 DNA sequence: TGCAGTGCTAGGGGGCAGGGGACTGAAGCTTTCTTT.

This clonotype was picked up many times. This chain uses TRBV11-2 with TRBJ2-5; D possibly corresponds to TRBD1 (6 bases). The length of the CDR3 is 12 residues. The germline CDR1 and CDR2 sequences are SGHAT and FQNNGV. V lost 6 bases and J 5 bases, leaving 10 bases between the germline ends. This CDR3 is CASRHRAETQYF. As DNA, the CDR3 is TGTGCCAGCAGACACAGGGCGGAGACCCAGTACTTC.

The rearrangement joins TRBV10-1 to TRBJ2-1, with D unresolved. The CDR3 has 10 amino acids. Between the trimmed V and J ends, which lost 7 bases and 8 bases, there was a span of 6 bases. Germline CDR1 is WNHNN and CDR2 is SYGVQD (reference sequence). Here the CDR3 reads CASNAYEQFF. The CDR3 nucleotides read TGCGCCAGCAACGCGTATGAGCAGTTCTTC.

This clonotype was counted at least ten times. The chain uses TRBV19 and TRBJ2-3, with 7 nucleotides matching TRBD1. This CDR3 comprises 16 residues. The J segment lost 2 bases and the V segment lost 6 bases, leaving 11 bases of the junction unmatched. From germline, CDR1 is LNHDA and CDR2 SQIVND (reference sequence). The CDR3 coding sequence is TGTGCCAGTAGATCGGTGGACAGGAGGTTCACAGATACGCAGTATTTT. It specifies CASRSVDRRFTDTQYF.

This clonotype was observed a handful of times. The chain carries TRBV30 and TRBJ1-4; D uncertain. Germline CDR1 reads GTSNPN; CDR2 reads SVGIG (reference sequence). Trimming cost V 2 bases and J 8 bases, with 9 bases left between them. This CDR3 region has 12 residues. The CDR3 loop reads CAWSRAGEKLFF. CDR3 nucleotide sequence: TGTGCCTGGAGTAGGGCTGGAGAAAAACTGTTTTTT.

This clonotype has only a few counts. This chain joins TRBV10-3 and TRBJ1-2; 7 nucleotides line up with TRBD1. The V segment lost 2 bases and the J segment 4 bases; nucleotides outside the gene matches: 7. This CDR3 comprises 15 residues. CDR1 and CDR2 from the germline V gene are ENHRY and SYGVKD. The CDR3 region is CAISEEVHRGYGYTF. CDR3 in DNA: TGTGCCATCAGTGAGGAAGTTCACAGGGGCTATGGCTACACCTTC.

The rearrangement joins TRBV7-3 to TRBJ2-1; 9 bases align to TRBD1. Germline CDR1 reads SGHTA; CDR2 reads FQGTGA. CDR3 length equals 16 residues. Trimming removed 4 bases from V and 0 bases from J; junction bases left unmatched: 4. CDR3 in DNA: TGTGCCAGCAGCTCGGACAGGGGAAGCTCCTACAATGAGCAGTTCTTC. It specifies CASSSDRGSSYNEQFF.

This chain uses TRBV5-6 with TRBJ1-6; perhaps TRBD1 as D (6 bases). The CDR3 extends over 15 amino acids. Trimming stripped 4 bases from V and 8 bases from J, with 16 bases between. Germline V gives CDR1 SGHDT, CDR2 YYEEEE. The CDR3 is CASSAPDRPDSPLHF. The CDR3 DNA follows: TGTGCCAGCAGCGCTCCAGACAGGCCCGATTCACCCCTCCACTTT. Using reference TRBV5-6 and TRBJ1-6 for the parts outside the CDR3, the full variable domain is DAGVTQSPTHLIKTRGQQVTLRCSPKSGHDTVSWYQQALGQGPQFIFQYYEEEERQRGNFPDRFSGHQFPNYSSELNVNALLLGDSALYLCASSAPDRPDSPLHFGNGTRLTVT.

The rearrangement uses TRBV18 and TRBJ1-3; D gene uncertain. With 3 bases removed from V and 0 bases from J, the gap between germline ends came to 9 bases. This CDR3 is 15 amino acids long. Per the germline V gene, CDR1 is KGHSH and CDR2 is LQKENI. Here the CDR3 DNA reads TGTGCCAGCTCACCGGGAGCGCCCTCTGGAAACACCATATATTTT. Protein product: CASSPGAPSGNTIYF.

The chain employs TRBV20-1 and TRBJ1-5, with D hard to call. CDR1 is DFQATT and CDR2 is SNEGSKA in the germline V gene (reference sequence). CDR3 size: 18 residues. The ends were cut back, 2 bases at V and 3 bases at J, with 23 bases in the middle. The CDR3: CSARRFLTRRSINQPQHF. CDR3 nucleotides: TGCAGTGCTAGACGCTTCCTGACACGACGATCAATCAATCAGCCCCAGCATTTT.

The V gene is TRBV6-1, the J gene TRBJ2-7; 7 bases are shared with TRBD2. Trimming at V came to 4 bases and at J to 7 bases, leaving 7 bases not matched to a gene. Germline CDR1 reads MNHNS; CDR2 reads SASEGT. The length of the CDR3 is 13 residues. CDR3 nucleotides: TGTGCCAGCAGTGGCATCGGGAGGAGGGAGCAGTACTTC. It translates to CASSGIGRREQYF.

This clonotype was found many times. The chain has TRBV3-1 and TRBJ2-7, with no clear D. Germline CDR1 and CDR2: LGHDT and YNNKEL (reference sequence). This CDR3 region has 15 residues. Trimming stripped 1 base from V and 5 bases from J, with 15 bases between. The CDR3 loop is CASSQGWKGSHEQYF. The CDR3 region has the DNA TGTGCCAGCAGCCAAGGTTGGAAAGGGTCCCACGAGCAGTACTTC.

The genes are TRBV10-3 and TRBJ2-2, with D possibly being TRBD1 (7 bases). V lost 0 bases and J lost 5, with 10 bases in between. The CDR3 has 15 amino acids. Germline V CDR1 and CDR2: ENHRY, SYGVKD. The CDR3 coding sequence is TGTGCCATCAGTGAGTCGCCAGGGGGGACCGGGGAGCTGTTTTTT. Translating gives CAISESPGGTGELFF.

In this sample, this clonotype turned up a few times. The CDR3 here is CASSPTGNTIYF. DNA of the CDR3: TGTGCCAGCAGCCCGACTGGAAACACCATATATTTT. This chain joins TRBV7-2 and TRBJ1-3; D is unclear. The CDR3 has 12 residues. The V gene lost 5 bases and the J gene lost 2 bases, with 4 bases spanning the gap. Germline values: CDR1 SGHTA, CDR2 FQGNSA.

The J gene is TRBJ2-7, the V gene TRBV19; 7 bases align to TRBD1. V shed 3 bases and J 2 bases; nucleotides not matched to a gene: 4. Germline V gene data show CDR1 as LNHDA and CDR2 as SQIVND (reference sequence). The CDR3 length is 14 residues. CDR3 coding DNA: TGTGCCAGTAGTATGTCAGGGGGTCCCTACGAGCAGTACTTC. Protein product: CASSMSGGPYEQYF.

The table lists this clonotype with many counts. The gene calls are TRBV5-4 and TRBJ2-5, with a tentative D call TRBD2 (6 bases). Germline assignment: CDR1 SGHNT and CDR2 YYREEE (reference sequence). The CDR3 runs to 14 residues. The germline V and J ends were trimmed by 3 bases and 5 bases, with 14 bases remaining between them. CDR3 region: CASSSGGGEETQYF. The CDR3 DNA follows: TGTGCCAGCAGCTCCGGCGGCGGGGAGGAGACCCAGTACTTC. Complete variable domain (other parts from reference TRBV5-4 and TRBJ2-5): ETGVTQSPTHLIKTRGQQVTLRCSSQSGHNTVSWYQQALGQGPQFIFQYYREEENGRGNFPPRFSGLQFPNYSSELNVNALELDDSALYLCASSSGGGEETQYFGPGTRLLVL.

This clonotype was recorded once. The chain links TRBV6-1 to TRBJ2-1; TRBD2 matches 12 bases. In germline, CDR1 is MNHNS, CDR2 SASEGT. V gave up 5 bases and J gave up 8 bases; unmatched junction bases: 4. The CDR3 loop spans 14 amino acids. CDR3 coding DNA: TGTGCCAGCAGTCCATGGACTAGCGGGGATGAGCAGTTCTTC. This gives the protein CASSPWTSGDEQFF.

This chain uses TRBV25-1 with TRBJ1-3, with D maybe TRBD1 (5 bases). This CDR3 comprises 13 residues. V was shortened by 10 bases and J by 5 bases, with 15 bases between the two germline ends. Germline CDR1 reads MGHDK; CDR2 reads SYGVNS. CDR3 in DNA: TGTGCCACCTCAAGGGACCTTCGAAACACCATATATTTT. As protein: CATSRDLRNTIYF.

The chain employs TRBV7-2 and TRBJ1-4; D unclear. Trimming left V 1 base short and J 8 bases short, with 8 bases between. From germline, CDR1 is SGHTA and CDR2 FQGNSA. The CDR3 is made up of 13 amino acids. CDR3 bases: TGTGCCAGCAGCTTAGGAGCTAGAGAAAAACTGTTTTTT. Protein: CASSLGAREKLFF. Combining the CDR3 with reference TRBV7-2 and TRBJ1-4 gives the whole variable domain GAGVSQSPSNKVTEKGKDVELRCDPISGHTALYWYRQSLGQGLEFLIYFQGNSAPDKSGLPSDRFSAERTGGSVSTLTIQRTQQEDSAVYLCASSLGAREKLFFGSGTQLSVL.

This clonotype was observed a handful of times. This rearrangement joins TRBV20-1 to TRBJ2-7; 12 positions agree with TRBD2. Germline values: CDR1 DFQATT, CDR2 SNEGSKA (reference sequence). The V segment lost 3 bases and the J segment 4 bases; nucleotides outside the gene matches: 4. The CDR3 is made up of 14 amino acids. The CDR3 DNA is TGCAGTGCTAGTACTAGCGGGAGGATGTACGAGCAGTACTTC. Its protein is CSASTSGRMYEQYF.

This clonotype was counted ten times or more. The chain employs TRBV7-6 and TRBJ2-3; the match to TRBD2 covers 9 bases. Germline V gene sequence: CDR1 SGHVS, CDR2 FNYEAQ. This CDR3 is built from 14 residues. Trimming at V came to 3 bases and at J to 9 bases, leaving 7 bases not matched to a gene. The CDR3 coding sequence is TGTGCCAGCAGCTTTTCACTAGCGGGCTCCACGCAGTATTTT. This gives the protein CASSFSLAGSTQYF. Variable domain in full (rest from reference TRBV7-6 and TRBJ2-3): GAGVSQSPRYKVTKRGQDVALRCDPISGHVSLYWYRQALGQGPEFLTYFNYEAQQDKSGLPNDRFSAERPEGSISTLTIQRTEQRDSAMYRCASSFSLAGSTQYFGPGTRLTVL.